This entry features one TCR beta chain sequence. The target antigen is unknown. This may be a read error: a much more frequent sequence differs by one nucleotide. TCR beta CDR3 region amplification was performed from RNA transcripts. The primer set for the first-round RT-PCR of the TCR CDR3 was HTBI. TCRdb redid the calling of the multiplex PCR reads with MiXCR, one entry per CDR3 protein. The sample has hundreds of thousands of distinct CDR3 sequences; 35% to 45% are singletons. This record belongs to a study of T cells in Graves' hyperthyroidism and ophthalmopathy. This CDR3 is 13 amino acids long. CDR1 and CDR2 from the germline V gene are SGHVS and FQNEAQ. Study-wide points: Ophthalmopathy, which appeared later, was predicted by the model a median about 5.9 months before onset.

The TCR originated in a man aged 18 to 30 with Graves' hyperthyroidism. Input material: blood. The chain couples TRBV7-8 to TRBJ1-3; the D is unclear. CDR3 coding DNA: TGTGCCAGCAGCTTCAATACCGGAAACACCGTATATTTT. Encoded protein: CASSFNTGNTVYF.